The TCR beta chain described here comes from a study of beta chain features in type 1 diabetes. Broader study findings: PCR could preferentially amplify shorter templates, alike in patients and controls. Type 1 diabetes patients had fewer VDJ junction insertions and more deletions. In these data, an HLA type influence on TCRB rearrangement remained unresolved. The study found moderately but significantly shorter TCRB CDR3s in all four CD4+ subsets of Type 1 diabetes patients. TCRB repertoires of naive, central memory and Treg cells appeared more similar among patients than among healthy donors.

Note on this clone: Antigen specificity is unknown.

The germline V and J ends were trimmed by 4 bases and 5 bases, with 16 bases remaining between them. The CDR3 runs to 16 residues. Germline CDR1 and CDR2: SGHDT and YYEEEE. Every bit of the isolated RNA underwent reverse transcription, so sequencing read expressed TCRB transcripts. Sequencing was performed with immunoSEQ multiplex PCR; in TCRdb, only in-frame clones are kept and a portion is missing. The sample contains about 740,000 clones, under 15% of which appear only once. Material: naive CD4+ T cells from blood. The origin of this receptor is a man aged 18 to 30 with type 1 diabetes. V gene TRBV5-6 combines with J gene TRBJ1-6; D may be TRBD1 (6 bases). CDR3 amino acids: CASSDTGQLDNSPLHF. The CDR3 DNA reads TGTGCCAGCAGCGACACCGGACAGCTCGATAATTCACCCCTCCACTTT.